This TCR beta chain was recovered during a study of control samples from healthy donors and cancer patients. Repertoires were generated with immunoSEQ multiplex PCR, while TCRdb's copy carries only in-frame clones and drops some. Recorded here are fewer than 200,000 clones; the top ten clones represent roughly 2%. CDR3 size: 13 residues. Looked up from germline, CDR1 is SQVTM and CDR2 is ANQGSEA. J lost 4 bases, V lost 7 bases, and 5 bases had no gene match. The clonotype originates from a woman aged 30 to 39 in good health. The chain employs TRBV29-1 and TRBJ1-4; 8 nucleotides match TRBD1. The sample taken for sequencing was blood. The CDR3 protein is CSGQGAFNEKLFF. CDR3 DNA sequence: TGCAGCGGCCAGGGGGCCTTTAATGAAAAACTGTTTTTT.